Shown below are 15 T cell receptor beta chains from a single sample sequenced in a study of CXCR3-negative and CXCR3-positive naive CD8 T cells. The TRB cDNA libraries were prepared by 5' RACE with UMI labels. One entry per CDR3 protein, without DNA, is what TCRdb gives after re-calling the 5' RACE reads. Its listing shows around 140,000 distinct CDR3 sequences. Sequencing used naive CXCR3- CD8+ T cells from blood. The subset was: CD45RO-CCR7+CD27+CD95- naive CD8+ T cells lacking CXCR3 (TNR3-). The receptors were gathered from a human donor in good health. Some clones in this sample may be carry-over from other donors' samples.

The CDR3 loop is CSVDAGRDTGELFF. J is TRBJ2-2 and V is TRBV29-1; the TCRdb call, TRBD2, lacks DNA for checking. The CDR3 is 14 amino acids. Germline-derived CDR1 and CDR2 are SQVTM and ANQGSEA.

V and J are TRBV5-1 and TRBJ2-7; TCRdb selects TRBD1, and the lack of DNA leaves this call unchecked. Germline-derived CDR1 and CDR2 are SGHRS and YFSETQ. This CDR3 has 15 residues. The CDR3 sequence: CASSLSGAGYYEQYF. Full variable domain (missing parts from reference TRBV5-1 and TRBJ2-7): KAGVTQTPRYLIKTRGQQVTLSCSPISGHRSVSWYQQTPGQGLQFLFEYFSETQRNKGNFPGRFSGRQFSNSRSEMNVSTLELGDSALYLCASSLSGAGYYEQYFGPGTRLTVT.

The rearrangement joins TRBV28 to TRBJ2-2; TCRdb names TRBD1, which stays unverified in the absence of DNA. CDR1 and CDR2 from the germline V gene are MDHEN and SYDVKM. The CDR3 length is 13 residues. The chain's CDR3 is CASSLGVGGELFF.

The rearrangement joins TRBV12-3 or TRBV12-4 to TRBJ2-5; with no DNA, the TCRdb D assignment of TRBD2 cannot be verified. The CDR3 has 17 residues. This CDR3 is CASSLFSWTTKQETQYF.

The chain recombines TRBV10-1 with TRBJ2-3; absent DNA, TCRdb's TRBD2 call cannot be checked. This CDR3 is 16 amino acids long. CDR1 and CDR2 (germline): WNHNN, SYGVQD (reference sequence). The CDR3 is CASSVDGGRALDTQYF.

The chain has TRBV9 and TRBJ2-6; checking the TCRdb D call of TRBD2 is not possible without DNA. The CDR3 runs to 20 residues. The germline CDR1 and CDR2 sequences are SGDLS and YYNGEE. The CDR3 sequence is CASSAIPTSGEPSGANVLTF.

CDR3 loop: CASSYTGTSGYEETQYF. This rearrangement joins TRBV6-2 or TRBV6-3 to TRBJ2-5; TCRdb picks TRBD2, but there is no DNA to check that call. Germline lookup yields CDR1 MNHEY and CDR2 SVGEGT. The CDR3 contains 17 residues.

The chain has TRBV5-5 and TRBJ2-1. The CDR3 runs 13 residues. Per germline, CDR1 SGHKS and CDR2 YYEKEE (reference sequence). The CDR3 region is CASSLSGYNEHFF.

V is TRBV6-4 and J is TRBJ2-1; TCRdb gives TRBD1 as the D gene, but with no DNA this cannot be confirmed. The CDR3 length is 14 residues. CDR1 is MRHNA and CDR2 is SNTAGT in the germline V gene. The CDR3 loop is CASSDGTGGNEQFF.

This rearrangement joins TRBV29-1 to TRBJ2-1; there is no DNA to check the TCRdb D call of TRBD1. The CDR3 is 13 residues long. The germline V gene encodes CDR1 SQVTM and CDR2 ANQGSEA. The CDR3 is CSVGDAPSPEQFF.

J is TRBJ1-4 and V is TRBV4-1; TCRdb indicates TRBD1, and absent DNA this call remains unverified. CDR3 length: 16 residues. The V gene's germline CDR1 is MGHRA and CDR2 YSYEKL. The CDR3 is CASSLLRTGSSEKLFF.

The J gene is TRBJ1-1, the V gene TRBV28. Looked up from germline, CDR1 is MDHEN and CDR2 is SYDVKM. CDR3 length: 14 amino acids. CDR3: CASSPRGGRTEAFF.

V and J are TRBV20-1 and TRBJ2-1; TCRdb names TRBD2, which stays unverified in the absence of DNA. This CDR3 region has 13 residues. Germline V gives CDR1 DFQATT, CDR2 SNEGSKA (reference sequence). CDR3 protein: CSASGRRYNEQFF.

This sequence joins TRBV27 and TRBJ1-4. The CDR3 is made up of 15 amino acids. Germline values: CDR1 MNHEY, CDR2 SMNVEV (reference sequence). This CDR3 is CASSLRQGGNEKLFF.

CDR3 residues: CASSQSSYGSSYNEQFF. The chain employs TRBV23-1 and TRBJ2-1. TRBV23-1 carries the ORF label, with uncertain function. The CDR3 is 17 amino acids.